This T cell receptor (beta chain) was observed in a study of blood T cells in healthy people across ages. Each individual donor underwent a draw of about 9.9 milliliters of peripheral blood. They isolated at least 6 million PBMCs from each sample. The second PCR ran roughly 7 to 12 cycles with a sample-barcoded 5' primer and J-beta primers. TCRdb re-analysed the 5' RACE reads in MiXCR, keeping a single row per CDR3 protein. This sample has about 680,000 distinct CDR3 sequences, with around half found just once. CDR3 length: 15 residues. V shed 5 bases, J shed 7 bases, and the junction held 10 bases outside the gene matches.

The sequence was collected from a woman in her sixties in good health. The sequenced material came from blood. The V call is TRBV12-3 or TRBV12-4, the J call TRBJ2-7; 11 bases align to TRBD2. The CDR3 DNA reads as TGTGCCAGCAGTCGCTTAGCGGGAGGGCCGTGGGAGCAGTACTTC. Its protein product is CASSRLAGGPWEQYF.